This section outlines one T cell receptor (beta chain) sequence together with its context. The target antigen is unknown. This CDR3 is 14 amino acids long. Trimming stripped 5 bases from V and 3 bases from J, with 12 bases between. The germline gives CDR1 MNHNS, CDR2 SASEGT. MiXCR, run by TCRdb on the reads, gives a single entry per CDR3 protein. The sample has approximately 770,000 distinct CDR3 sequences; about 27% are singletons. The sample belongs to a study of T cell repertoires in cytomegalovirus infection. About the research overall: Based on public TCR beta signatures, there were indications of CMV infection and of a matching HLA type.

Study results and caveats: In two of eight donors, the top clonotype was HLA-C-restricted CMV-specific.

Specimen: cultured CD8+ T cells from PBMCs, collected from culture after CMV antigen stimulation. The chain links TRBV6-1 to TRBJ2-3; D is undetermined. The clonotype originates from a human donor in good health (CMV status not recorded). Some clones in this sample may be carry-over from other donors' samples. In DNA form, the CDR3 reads TGTGCCAGCAGTTATGCCATAATGACAGATACGCAGTATTTT. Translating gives CASSYAIMTDTQYF.